This is a list of T cell receptor beta chains from one sample in a study of shared clonotypes between healthy human individuals. Using immunoSEQ multiplex PCR, the repertoire was profiled, and TCRdb retains in-frame clones only, with some absent. The table lists over 300,000 clones, 87% of them singletons. The specimen sequenced was memory CD8+ T cells sorted from blood. All receptors derive from a man between 18 and 29 years old in good health. Each CDR3 is given with its conserved first and last residue. The size entry is marked missing in some rows and otherwise reads once, few, many or a size class.

clone_size,v_call,j_call,cdr3_aa
-,TRBV6-1,TRBJ2-1,CASSETFSGSYNEQFF
-,TRBV28,TRBJ1-4,CASSPHRDLFF
-,TRBV4-3,TRBJ1-5,CASSQVTGHSQPQHF
-,TRBV12-5,TRBJ1-1,CASGHHVNTEAFF
-,TRBV11-1,TRBJ1-5,CASSLGGQEPQHF
-,TRBV27,TRBJ2-6,CASSLSPGSGANVLTF
-,TRBV27,TRBJ2-2,CASSIGWPSNTGELFF
once,TRBV6-5,TRBJ2-7,CASSYLGGSLHEQYF
-,TRBV4-1,TRBJ1-1,CASSRLRGPTEAFF
-,TRBV6-5,TRBJ2-1,CASSYSKGLGWEFF
-,TRBV7-8,TRBJ2-7,CASSLDRGLIYEQYF
-,TRBV5-4,TRBJ1-1,CASSFGAGTEAFF
-,TRBV9,TRBJ2-3,CASSVVDSHLGTDTQYF
-,TRBV5-6,TRBJ2-3,CASSFASGSDTQYF
-,TRBV9,TRBJ2-3,CASSGDRGTDTQYF
-,TRBV6-5,TRBJ2-7,CASGLAERPSYEQYF
-,TRBV9,TRBJ1-6,CASSVDDSPLHF
-,TRBV7-9,TRBJ2-1,CASSLQGFAGNEQFF
-,TRBV27,TRBJ1-1,CASSLRFPLSTEAFF
-,TRBV2,TRBJ1-1,CASRATWGGHTEAFF
-,TRBV10-1,TRBJ2-7,CASSAQIGDEQYF
-,TRBV6-1,TRBJ2-1,CASSEVVRGVYNEQFF
-,TRBV5-6,TRBJ2-5,CASSPLSETQYF
-,TRBV11-2,TRBJ1-2,CASSFLGTDYGYTF
-,TRBV27,TRBJ1-2,CASRQGLHGYTF
many,TRBV11-2,TRBJ1-2,CASSLDPGGGGKGYTF
-,TRBV28,TRBJ2-5,CASSSPVQETQYF
once,TRBV7-9,TRBJ2-7,CASSRQGNPYEQYF
-,TRBV30,TRBJ2-2,CASKGPSGELFF
-,TRBV11-2,TRBJ1-2,CASSSGLGYTF
-,TRBV9,TRBJ2-3,CASSGGASTDTQYF
-,TRBV7-6,TRBJ2-2,CASSFLAGESAGELFF
-,TRBV4-1,TRBJ1-1,CASSQAPDRAEAFF
-,TRBV27,TRBJ2-2,CASSLAGGELFF
-,TRBV7-6,TRBJ2-2,CASSSGLAGGDTGELFF
-,TRBV28,TRBJ2-4,CASSSDREGAKNIQYF
-,TRBV7-9,TRBJ2-1,CASSLILAGEGEQFF
-,TRBV30,TRBJ2-3,CAWSGPRGGTDTQYF
-,TRBV5-1,TRBJ2-2,CASSSRIAGVLTGELFF
-,TRBV5-3,TRBJ1-6,CASSLEGTGKSPLHF
-,TRBV4-1,TRBJ1-5,CASSLEQDSIATQHF
-,TRBV6-5,TRBJ1-1,CASSYTTGGNTEAFF
few,TRBV10-1,TRBJ2-7,CASSTGLASEQYF
-,TRBV18,TRBJ2-7,CASSPLSSYEQYF
-,TRBV4-1,TRBJ2-5,CASSQGLAGETQYF
-,TRBV7-9,TRBJ2-5,CASSLKSTGGETQYF
-,TRBV29-1,TRBJ2-7,CSVEDQAGYEQYF
-,TRBV11-2,TRBJ2-7,CASSLKSGGEQYF
-,TRBV9,TRBJ2-3,CASSGVSAFGDTQYF
-,TRBV2,TRBJ2-1,CASSEPGASYNEQFF
many,TRBV11-1,TRBJ2-5,CASSGETQYF
-,TRBV10-3,TRBJ2-1,CAISEGASYNEQFF
-,TRBV10-3,TRBJ1-3,CAISEGPYSGNTIYF
-,TRBV27,TRBJ2-1,CASSFIGGVVNEQFF